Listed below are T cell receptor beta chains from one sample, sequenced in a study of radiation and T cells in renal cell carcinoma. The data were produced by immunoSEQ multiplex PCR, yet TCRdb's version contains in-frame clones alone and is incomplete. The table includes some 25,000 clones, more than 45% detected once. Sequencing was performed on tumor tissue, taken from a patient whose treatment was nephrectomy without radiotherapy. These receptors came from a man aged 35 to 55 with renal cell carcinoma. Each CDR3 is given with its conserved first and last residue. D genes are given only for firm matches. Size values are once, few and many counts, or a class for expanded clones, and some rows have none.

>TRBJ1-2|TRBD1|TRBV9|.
TGTGCCAGCAGCGTAGGACCGACAGGGAACTATGGCTACACCTTC
CASSVGPTGNYGYTF
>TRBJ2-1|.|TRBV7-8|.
TGTGCCAGCAGCGATTACAATGAGCAGTTCTTC
CASSDYNEQFF
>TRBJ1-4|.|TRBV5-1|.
TGCGCCAGCAGCTTGGCCGTCACAGGGAGTGGCAAGGAAAAACTGTTTTTT
CASSLAVTGSGKEKLFF
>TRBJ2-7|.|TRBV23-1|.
TGCGCCAGCAGGCGTATTGGGGGGGCCTCTGATCACGAGCAGTACTTC
CASRRIGGASDHEQYF
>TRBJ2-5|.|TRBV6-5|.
TGTGCCAGCAGCCCCTCCCAACTCCCAGAGACCCAGTACTTC
CASSPSQLPETQYF
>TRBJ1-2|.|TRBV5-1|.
TGCGCCAGCAGCCCTCGAGCTAACTATGGCTACACCTTC
CASSPRANYGYTF
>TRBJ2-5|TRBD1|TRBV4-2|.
TGTGCCAGCAGCCAAGACAGGGGGCGCGAGACCCAGTACTTC
CASSQDRGRETQYF
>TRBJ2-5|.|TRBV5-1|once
TGCGCCAGCAGCCTGGAAGCGGGTGTGGAGACCCAGTACTTC
CASSLEAGVETQYF
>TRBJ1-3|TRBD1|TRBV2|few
TGTGCCAGCTCTCTGACAGGGGGGGCTGGAAACACCATATATTTT
CASSLTGGAGNTIYF
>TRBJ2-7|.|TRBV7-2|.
TGTGCCAGCACCCAGAATTGGGTTACCTCCTACGAGCAGTACTTC
CASTQNWVTSYEQYF
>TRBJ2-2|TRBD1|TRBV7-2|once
TGTGCCAGCAGCACAGGGGGCCGACCGCCCGGGGAGCTGTTTTTT
CASSTGGRPPGELFF
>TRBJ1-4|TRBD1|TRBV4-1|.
TGCGCCAGCAGCCCGACAGGGTTTGTCGAAAAACTGTTTTTT
CASSPTGFVEKLFF
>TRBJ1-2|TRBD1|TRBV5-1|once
TGCGCCAGCAGCGGAACAGGGGCGGGTAACTATGGCTACACCTTC
CASSGTGAGNYGYTF
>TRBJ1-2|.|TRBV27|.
TGTGCCAGCAGGGGCCAGGGAAGTGGGTATGGCTACACCTTC
CASRGQGSGYGYTF
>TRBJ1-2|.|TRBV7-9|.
TGTGCCAGCAGCTTAGATAAAAGGACCTTAAGGCATATGGGCTACACCTTC
CASSLDKRTLRHMGYTF
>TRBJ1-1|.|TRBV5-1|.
TGCGCCAGCAGCTTTTCCCGACTGATGAACACTGAAGCTTTCTTT
CASSFSRLMNTEAFF
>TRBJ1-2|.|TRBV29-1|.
TGCAGCGCCACACGGGGATCTGAGAACTATGGCTACACCTTC
CSATRGSENYGYTF
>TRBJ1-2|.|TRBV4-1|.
TGCGCCAGCAGCCAACCCAGTAGGGGATGGGACTATGGCTACACCTTC
CASSQPSRGWDYGYTF
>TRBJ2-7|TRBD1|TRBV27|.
TGTGCCAGCAGGCCGGACAGGGACTGGTACGAGCAGTACTTC
CASRPDRDWYEQYF
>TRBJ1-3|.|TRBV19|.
TGTGCCAGTAGTATCACGCGAAGAAGCTCTGGAAACACCATATATTTT
CASSITRRSSGNTIYF
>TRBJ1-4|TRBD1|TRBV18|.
TGTGCCAGCTCACCACGGGGACAGGGGGCCTCCAACGAAAAACTGTTTTTT
CASSPRGQGASNEKLFF
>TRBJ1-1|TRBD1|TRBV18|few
TGTGCCAGCTCACCACCTACAGGGGGAATAGACACTGAAGCTTTCTTT
CASSPPTGGIDTEAFF
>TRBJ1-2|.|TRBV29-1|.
TGCAGCGTTGAATTTTCGGGATGGGGATATGGCTACACCTTC
CSVEFSGWGYGYTF
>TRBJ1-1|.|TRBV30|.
TGTGCCTTGGGGGGGAGGACTGAAGCTTTCTTT
CALGGRTEAFF
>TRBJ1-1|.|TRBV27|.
TGTGCCAGCAGTCCTCTCCGGACCAGGGATACGACTGAAGCTTTCTTT
CASSPLRTRDTTEAFF
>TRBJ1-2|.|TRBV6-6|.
TGTGCCAGCAGCGGGGGAGATTTTAACTATGGCTACACCTTC
CASSGGDFNYGYTF
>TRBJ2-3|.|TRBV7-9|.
TGTGCCAGCAGCTTAGATCAAGATACGCAGTATTTT
CASSLDQDTQYF
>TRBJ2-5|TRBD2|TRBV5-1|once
TGCGCCAGCAGCTCTAGCGGGAGTGGGGCCCAAGAGACCCAGTACTTC
CASSSSGSGAQETQYF
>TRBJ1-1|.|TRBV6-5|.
TGTGCCATCCAGACAGGACGGGACACTGAAGCTTTCTTT
CAIQTGRDTEAFF
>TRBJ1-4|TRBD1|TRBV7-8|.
TGTGCCAGCAGCGTATCCTGGGACAGCTATGAAAAACTGTTTTTT
CASSVSWDSYEKLFF
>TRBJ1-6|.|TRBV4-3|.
TGCGCCAGCAGCCAAGATCAGGTCAAACCCCTCCACTTT
CASSQDQVKPLHF
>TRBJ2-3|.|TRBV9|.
TGTGCCAGCAGCGTAGAGGCGGGCAGGTTTGGAGATACGCAGTATTTT
CASSVEAGRFGDTQYF
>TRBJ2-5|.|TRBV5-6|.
TGTGCCAGCAGCTATCAGGGAGTTGGAGAGACCCAGTACTTC
CASSYQGVGETQYF
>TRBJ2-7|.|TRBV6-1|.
TGTGCCAGCAGTGAAAGGGGGACGGGGGAGCAGTACTTC
CASSERGTGEQYF
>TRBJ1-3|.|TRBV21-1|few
TGTGCCAGCAGCATCGGATACTCGAGCTCTGGAAACACCATATATTTT
CASSIGYSSSGNTIYF
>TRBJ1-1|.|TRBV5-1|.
TGCGCCAGCAGCCCGGGAGTAGGACGGGTTAACACTGAAGCTTTCTTT
CASSPGVGRVNTEAFF
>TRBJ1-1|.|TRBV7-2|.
TGTGCCAGCATCTATAGGGGGTTGAGCACTGAAGCTTTCTTT
CASIYRGLSTEAFF
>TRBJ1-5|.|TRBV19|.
TGTGCCAGTAGTATTACGACTGACCAGCCCCAGCATTTT
CASSITTDQPQHF
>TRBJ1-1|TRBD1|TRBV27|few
TGTGCCAGCAGTTTTCGACAGGGAGGTCACACTGAAGCTTTCTTT
CASSFRQGGHTEAFF
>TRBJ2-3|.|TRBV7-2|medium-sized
TGTGCCAGCAGCTGGGGACGGGGGACGCAGTATTTT
CASSWGRGTQYF
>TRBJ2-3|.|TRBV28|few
TGTGCCAGCAGGGGCGAGCTAGCCACAGATACGCAGTATTTT
CASRGELATDTQYF
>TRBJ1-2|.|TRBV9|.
TGTGCCAGCAGCCTAGTTTCTAACTATGGCTACACCTTC
CASSLVSNYGYTF
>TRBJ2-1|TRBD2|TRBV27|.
TGTGCCAGCAGCTGGAGCGGGGGATCCTACAATGAGCAGTTCTTC
CASSWSGGSYNEQFF
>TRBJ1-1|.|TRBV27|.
TGTGCCAGCAGCAGCCGGGCCCTGGCAAAGGTTGCTGAAGCTTTCTTT
CASSSRALAKVAEAFF